The present entry profiles one T cell receptor beta chain with its context. The antigen remains unidentified. The record originates from a study of human T cells and chemical hapten exposure. Study-level background: TCR yields per sample varied mostly from small pooled library volume differences.

Specified time point: patch test 3, about 24 weeks after DPC sensitization. Treatment: therapeutic diphenylcyclopropenone sensitization with weekly scalp DPC. The starting material, unfractionated whole blood, was used for total RNA extraction. General study points: Donors' alopecia may make their immune response differ from healthy people's. Sensitizing to DPC left TCRs with a frequency above 1 in 1000 unaltered.

Using its own MiXCR run on the RACE reads, TCRdb lists one record per CDR3 protein. Of 120,000 or so distinct CDR3 sequences detected, about 11% appear once; the ten largest clones hold 2% to 2.5%. The TCR sequence derives from a woman aged 45-59 years with alopecia areata. Some clones in this sample may be carry-over from other donors' samples. The sample here was whole blood, taken in connection with sensitization to the hapten diphenylcyclopropenone (DPC).

CDR3 protein: CASSVTSGFLGNEQFF. CDR3 nucleotide sequence: TGTGCCAGCAGTGTTACTAGCGGATTCCTGGGGAATGAGCAGTTCTTC. The rearrangement uses TRBV2 and TRBJ2-1, with TRBD2 matching 8 bases. This CDR3 has 16 residues. Germline CDR1 reads SNHLY; CDR2 reads FYNNEI. The J segment lost 7 bases and the V segment lost 4 bases, leaving 12 bases of the junction unmatched.